Described below is a single T cell receptor (beta chain) sequence and its context. Antigen unknown. The germline gives CDR1 SEHNR, CDR2 FQNEAQ (reference sequence). The CDR3 is made up of 17 amino acids. V was clipped by 3 bases and J by 3 bases, with 18 bases between them. This entry is derived from a study of T cell responses to AZD1222 COVID-19 vaccine. Measured with immunoSEQ multiplex PCR; TCRdb has only the in-frame clones, and not every one. The sample contains about 150,000 clones, roughly 91% of which appear only once. Study outcomes and limitations: Across the whole spike, CD4 TCRs peaked at regions 160-218 and 743-854. Baseline antibody screening turned up just five to seven seropositive AZD1222 recipients.

Sample: peripheral blood, taken on day 0 of AZD1222 vaccination. This sequence was found in an adult in good health. V is TRBV7-9 and J is TRBJ2-1; possible D gene TRBD2, 6 bases. CDR3 region: CASSFPPAGLIYNEQFF. CDR3 nucleotide sequence: TGTGCCAGCAGCTTCCCCCCGGCGGGGCTTATCTACAATGAGCAGTTCTTC.